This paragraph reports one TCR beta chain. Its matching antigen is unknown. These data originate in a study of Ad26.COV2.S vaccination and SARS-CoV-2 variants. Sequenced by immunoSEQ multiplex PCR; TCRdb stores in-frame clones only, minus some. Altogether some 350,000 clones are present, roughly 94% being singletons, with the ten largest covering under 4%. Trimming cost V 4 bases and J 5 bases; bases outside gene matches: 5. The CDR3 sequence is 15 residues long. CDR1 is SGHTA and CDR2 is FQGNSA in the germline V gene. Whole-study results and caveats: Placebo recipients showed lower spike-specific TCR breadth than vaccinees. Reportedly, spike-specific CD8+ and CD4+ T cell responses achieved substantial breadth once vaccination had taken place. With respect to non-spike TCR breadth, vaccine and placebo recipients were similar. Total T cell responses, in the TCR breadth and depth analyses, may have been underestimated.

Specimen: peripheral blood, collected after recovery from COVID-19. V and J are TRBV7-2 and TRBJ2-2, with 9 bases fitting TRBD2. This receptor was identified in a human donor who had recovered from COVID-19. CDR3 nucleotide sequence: TGTGCCAGCAGCTCAAGCGGGGGGAGAACCGGGGAGCTGTTTTTT. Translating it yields CASSSSGGRTGELFF.